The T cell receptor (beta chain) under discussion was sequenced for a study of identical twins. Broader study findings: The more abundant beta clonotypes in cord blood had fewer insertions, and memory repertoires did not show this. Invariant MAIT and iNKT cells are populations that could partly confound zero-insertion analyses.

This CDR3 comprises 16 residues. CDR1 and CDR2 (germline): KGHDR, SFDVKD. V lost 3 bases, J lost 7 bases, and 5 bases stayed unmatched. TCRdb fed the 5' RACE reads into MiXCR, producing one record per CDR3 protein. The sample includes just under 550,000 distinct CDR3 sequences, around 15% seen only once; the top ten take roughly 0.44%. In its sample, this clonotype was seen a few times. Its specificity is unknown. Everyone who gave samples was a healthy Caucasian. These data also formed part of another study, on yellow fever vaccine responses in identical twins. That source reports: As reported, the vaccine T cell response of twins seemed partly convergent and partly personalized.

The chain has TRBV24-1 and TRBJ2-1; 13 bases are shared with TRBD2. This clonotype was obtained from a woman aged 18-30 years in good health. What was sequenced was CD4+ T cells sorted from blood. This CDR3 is CATSDRLAGGSNEQFF. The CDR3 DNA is TGTGCCACCAGTGATCGACTAGCGGGAGGTAGTAATGAGCAGTTCTTC.